This paragraph covers one T cell receptor beta chain sequence. What it recognizes is unknown. This entry comes from a study of CD8 T cells in Susac syndrome. Background on the study: There were six sequenced Susac syndrome patients with active disease and eight or nine in remission.

RNA amounts of 0.5 to 1 ug underwent reverse transcription with random hexamers. TCRdb re-analysed the immunoSEQ multiplex PCR reads in MiXCR, keeping a single row per CDR3 protein. The sample has fewer than 90,000 distinct CDR3 sequences, approximately 95% seen once. The study, taken as a whole, reports: Susac CD8+ clonal expansion peaked in TEMRA cells and active patients. The authors acknowledged that the study's TCR sequencing and HLA analysis involved relatively few individuals.

Patients with Susac syndrome showed fulfilment of recently defined diagnostic criteria for definite or probable disease. Sample: CD8+ T cells from PBMCs. The origin of this receptor is a human donor with Susac syndrome.

The CDR3 loop reads CASSQPYRGEWGTEAFF. CDR3 nucleotides: TGTGCCAGCAGCCAGCCGTACCGAGGGGAATGGGGCACTGAAGCTTTCTTT. The chain joins TRBV4-2 to TRBJ1-1; TRBD1 might be the D (5 bases). From germline, CDR1 is LGHNA and CDR2 YNFKEQ. Trimming cost V 3 bases and J 4 bases, with 21 bases left between them. The CDR3 spans 17 residues.